This T cell receptor beta chain came from a study of siplizumab effects on memory and regulatory T cells. Study-level results: The alloresponse seemed to draw substantially on naive T cells, which appeared more diverse than memory cells.

Sequencing used immunoSEQ multiplex PCR; TCRdb keeps in-frame clones, though not all of them. The sample shows tens of thousands of clones, roughly 96% of them seen only once. The CDR3 is 14 amino acids. V was pared by 6 bases and J by 4 bases, with 16 bases between. Germline assignment: CDR1 MNHEY and CDR2 SVGAGI. With respect to this clone: Its antigen is not identified.

This TCR came from a human donor in good health. The V call is TRBV6-5, the J call TRBJ2-7, with D possibly TRBD1 on 6 matching bases. The sequencing sample was made of naive CD4+ T cells sorted from blood. The CDR3 here is CASRGQGTQYEQYF. CDR3 sequence (DNA): TGTGCCAGCAGAGGCCAAGGGACACAGTACGAGCAGTACTTC.